Each of the 20 T cell receptor beta chains below was sequenced from the same sample in a study of T cell repertoires in aging, cancer and after chemotherapy (dated by TCRdb to between 2019 and 2020). TCR beta rearrangements were amplified from genomic DNA extracted from peripheral blood rather than from sorted cells or RNA. The sequencer was an Illumina MiSeq. Rearranged TRB sequences spanning V, D and J segments were amplified in a multiplex touch-down PCR with a mixed TRB-A/B primer pool. TCRdb reprocessed the public reads (quality trimming at Q25 with fastp, clone calling with MiXCR) and kept in-frame beta chains. Records with the same CDR3 protein are collapsed into one entry carrying the most frequent genes and DNA. A total of about 21,000 distinct CDR3 sequences appear in this sample, about two fifths of them only once. About 15% of the sample is taken by the ten largest. Sequenced: blood. These receptors all stem from a human donor with a solid tumor.

This clonotype was counted only a few times. The chain uses TRBV12-3 or TRBV12-4 and TRBJ2-2; D gene ambiguous. The ends were cut back, 7 bases at V and 0 bases at J, with 6 bases in the middle. The CDR3 covers 13 residues. The CDR3 nucleotides read TGTGCCAGCAAAAGTACGAACACCGGGGAGCTGTTTTTT. The encoded protein is CASKSTNTGELFF.

This clonotype qualifies as medium-sized (0.01 to 0.1%). J is TRBJ2-2 and V is TRBV30; D tentatively fits TRBD1 or TRBD2 (5 bases each). This CDR3 region has 15 residues. In germline, CDR1 is GTSNPN, CDR2 SVGIG (reference sequence). V lost 0 bases and J lost 5, with 13 bases in between. Here the CDR3 DNA reads TGTGCCTGGAGTGTACCGGGACGCTGGACCGGGGAGCTGTTTTTT. Translating gives CAWSVPGRWTGELFF.

This clonotype showed up just once. Without the conserved terminal phenylalanine or tryptophan, this CDR3 likely stems from a read error. It is unclear where the CDR3 begins or ends on the DNA, so no DNA is shown, and the CDR3 is as TCRdb lists it. This chain links TRBV7-9 with TRBJ2-5; TRBD2, as called in the table, went unchecked against the DNA. The CDR3 is 16 residues long, counting both termini. CDR1 is SEHNR and CDR2 is FQNEAQ in the germline V gene (reference sequence). The CDR3 protein is CASSSAGTSGEETQDG.

V gene TRBV6-4 combines with J gene TRBJ2-6; 10 nucleotides match TRBD1. CDR3 size: 18 residues. Trimming removed 0 bases from V and 0 bases from J; junction bases left unmatched: 2. Per germline, CDR1 MRHNA and CDR2 SNTAGT. CDR3 sequence reads: CASSDSTGGYSGANVLTF. For the CDR3, the DNA is TGTGCCAGCAGTGACTCGACAGGGGGCTACTCTGGGGCCAACGTCCTGACTTTC.

The chain has TRBV6-5 and TRBJ2-3; D may be TRBD2 (5 bases). Germline values: CDR1 MNHEY, CDR2 SVGAGI. V lost 2 bases and J lost 5, with 8 bases in between. The CDR3 length is 13 residues. The CDR3 DNA reads as TGTGCCAGCAGTTACGGTCGGGGAGATACGCAGTATTTT. It is translated as CASSYGRGDTQYF.

Note on this clonotype: It may be a read error: a sequence one base away is much more abundant. V usage is TRBV10-3 and J usage is TRBJ2-2; D perhaps matches TRBD1 (5 bases). The CDR3 runs 13 residues. With 7 bases removed from V and 6 bases from J, the gap between germline ends came to 12 bases. Germline lookup yields CDR1 ENHRY and CDR2 SYGVKD. This CDR3 reads CAINRGPAGELFF. The CDR3 DNA reads TGTGCCATCAATAGGGGTCCCGCCGGGGAGCTGTTTTTT.

The CDR3 DNA follows: TGTGCCAGCAGGGGGAACAATGAGCAGTTCTTC. Protein: CASRGNNEQFF. The chain joins TRBV6-5 to TRBJ2-1; D ambiguous. Per germline, CDR1 MNHEY and CDR2 SVGAGI. CDR3 length equals 11 residues. Trimming left V 6 bases short and J 5 bases short, with 5 bases between.

In this sample, this clonotype turned up a few times. The chain is built from TRBV6-5 and TRBJ1-3; D is undetermined. Germline CDR1 MNHEY, CDR2 SVGAGI. This CDR3 region has 15 residues. Between the trimmed V and J ends, which lost 6 bases and 1 base, there was a span of 13 bases. The chain's CDR3 is CASRLTFSSGNTIYF. The DNA of the CDR3 is TGTGCCAGCAGACTCACCTTCAGTTCTGGAAACACCATATATTTT.

The CDR3, as DNA: TGTGCCTCGGACAGGGGGCGCCGCGTCCACACTGAAGCTTTCTTT. Translated, it gives CASDRGRRVHTEAFF. The chain couples TRBV6-1 to TRBJ1-1; 11 positions agree with TRBD1. The CDR3 totals 15 residues. Germline V gives CDR1 MNHNS, CDR2 SASEGT. V shed 11 bases, J shed 3 bases, and the junction held 11 bases outside the gene matches.

V usage is TRBV6-5 and J usage is TRBJ2-3; 12 positions match TRBD2. V dropped 4 bases and J dropped 6; count of bases not matched to a gene: 8. The CDR3 covers 16 residues. Germline lookup yields CDR1 MNHEY and CDR2 SVGAGI. The chain's CDR3 is CASSLTSGGLTDTQYF. The CDR3 nucleotides read TGTGCCAGCAGTTTGACTAGCGGGGGCCTAACGGATACGCAGTATTTT.

The genes are TRBV4-3 and TRBJ1-1, with unresolved D. The CDR3 is 15 residues long. Germline V gene lookup returns CDR1 LGHNA and CDR2 YSLEER. Trimming stripped 1 base from V and 3 bases from J, with 12 bases between. In DNA, the CDR3 is TGCGCCAGCAGCCAAGTCTCGGGCCGCGACACTGAAGCTTTCTTT. It specifies CASSQVSGRDTEAFF.

This clonotype was counted only a few times. This chain connects TRBV5-4 to TRBJ1-4; D unresolved. CDR1 and CDR2 from the germline V gene are SGHNT and YYREEE (reference sequence). The CDR3 totals 15 residues. The V gene lost 2 bases and the J gene lost 2 bases, with 10 bases spanning the gap. In nucleotides, the CDR3 is TGTGCCAGCAGCTTTAGTGGGCAGACTAATGAAAAACTGTTTTTT. Its protein is CASSFSGQTNEKLFF. Full variable domain (outside the CDR3, taken from reference TRBV5-4 and TRBJ1-4): ETGVTQSPTHLIKTRGQQVTLRCSSQSGHNTVSWYQQALGQGPQFIFQYYREEENGRGNFPPRFSGLQFPNYSSELNVNALELDDSALYLCASSFSGQTNEKLFFGSGTQLSVL.

CDR3 sequence: CASSEWPNNEQFF. The CDR3 DNA reads as TGTGCCAGCAGTGAATGGCCTAACAATGAGCAGTTCTTC. V is TRBV6-4 and J is TRBJ2-1, with D hard to call. Germline CDR1 is MRHNA and CDR2 is SNTAGT. Trimming cost V 3 bases and J 5 bases, with 8 bases left between them. This CDR3 region has 13 residues.

The chain links TRBV27 to TRBJ1-1, with D perhaps matching TRBD1 (5 bases). CDR1 and CDR2 from the germline V gene are MNHEY and SMNVEV (reference sequence). The V end lost 2 bases, the J end lost 2 bases, and 6 bases lay between the germline ends. The CDR3 has 13 residues. The CDR3 nucleotides read TGTGCCAGCAGTTTAGGGGGAAACACTGAAGCTTTCTTT. Protein: CASSLGGNTEAFF.

This clonotype was detected only a few times. The chain couples TRBV6-5 to TRBJ2-1, with 7 nucleotides matching TRBD1. V shed 6 bases and J 7 bases; nucleotides not matched to a gene: 12. There are 15 residues in the CDR3. Germline values: CDR1 MNHEY, CDR2 SVGAGI. The CDR3 spells CASSHYRDSRNEQFF. The CDR3 DNA reads as TGTGCCAGCAGCCACTACCGGGACAGCCGGAATGAGCAGTTCTTC.

The count of this clonotype is one. The J gene is TRBJ1-3, the V gene TRBV6-1; 8 positions match TRBD1. The CDR3 has 14 residues. V was clipped by 10 bases and J by 3 bases; unmatched bases: 8. Germline CDR1 reads MNHNS; CDR2 reads SASEGT. The CDR3 nucleotides are TGTGCCATGTCGACAGGGGATATTGGAAACACCATATATTTT. It codes for CAMSTGDIGNTIYF.

This clonotype has a handful of counts. The chain couples TRBV15 to TRBJ2-5; D unresolved. The CDR3 sequence is 12 residues long. CDR1 is LNHNV and CDR2 is YYDKDF in the germline V gene (reference sequence). Trimming shortened V by 0 bases and J by 4 bases, and 3 bases separated the two germline ends. CDR3 residues: CATSRDRETQYF. The DNA of the CDR3 is TGTGCCACCAGCAGAGATCGAGAGACCCAGTACTTC.

The V gene is TRBV9, the J gene TRBJ2-1, with 7 bases lining up with TRBD2. CDR3 size: 16 residues. Looked up from germline, CDR1 is SGDLS and CDR2 is YYNGEE. V lost 7 bases and J lost 7; bases outside the gene matches: 17. The CDR3 DNA follows: TGTGCCAGCGCCGCCCAGCTCGCGGGAGCGGGGAATGAGCAGTTCTTC. Protein sequence: CASAAQLAGAGNEQFF.

There are a few counts of this clonotype. J is TRBJ2-3 and V is TRBV24-1; maybe TRBD1 (6 bases). Per germline, CDR1 KGHDR and CDR2 SFDVKD. The CDR3 runs 14 residues. With 3 bases removed from V and 4 bases from J, the gap between germline ends came to 10 bases. CDR3 protein: CATSDQDRADTQYF. The CDR3 nucleotides read TGTGCCACCAGTGATCAGGACAGAGCAGATACGCAGTATTTT.

This clonotype is medium-sized by share. J is TRBJ2-7 and V is TRBV19, with 11 bases fitting TRBD1. V shed 5 bases, J shed 3 bases, and the junction held 9 bases outside the gene matches. CDR3 length: 16 residues. Looked up from germline, CDR1 is LNHDA and CDR2 is SQIVND (reference sequence). The CDR3 is CASSPGGDRGSYEQYF. The CDR3 nucleotides are TGTGCCAGTAGTCCTGGGGGGGACAGGGGGAGCTACGAGCAGTACTTC.